This T cell receptor (beta chain) was found in a study of CD8 T cells in Susac syndrome. Whole-study results and caveats: The total CD8+ repertoires yielded about 15 Susac-specific public clones and the CD8+ TEMRA repertoires yielded roughly five.

RNA in amounts of about 0.5 to 1 ug was reverse transcribed with random hexamers. Using its own MiXCR run on the immunoSEQ multiplex PCR reads, TCRdb lists one record per CDR3 protein. The sample has about 120,000 distinct CDR3 sequences, about 93% seen once. In regard to this clonotype: Its matching antigen is unknown.

CDR3 length: 12 residues. CDR1 and CDR2 from the germline V gene are DFQATT and SNEGSKA (reference sequence). Trimming removed 3 bases at V and 3 bases at J, with 9 bases between. The chain recombines TRBV20-1 with TRBJ2-7; tentatively, D is TRBD1 (5 bases). The material sequenced was CD8+ T cells from PBMCs. The sequence came from a human donor with Susac syndrome. CDR3 amino acids: CSASNRLYEQYF. The CDR3 DNA reads TGCAGTGCTAGTAACAGGCTCTACGAGCAGTACTTC.